This is a list of T cell receptor beta chains from one sample in a study of T cells in Graves' hyperthyroidism and ophthalmopathy. TCRdb analysed the multiplex PCR reads with MiXCR anew, one entry per CDR3 protein. The sample has around 350,000 distinct CDR3 sequences, about 18% seen once. Sequenced material: blood. These receptors were collected from a woman aged 18-29 years with Graves' hyperthyroidism. The CDR3 runs from the conserved cysteine through the conserved F or W. The order of the fields is J gene, D gene, V gene, clone size, CDR3 DNA, CDR3 protein. D genes are given only for firm matches. Not every row has a clone size; where given, it reads once, few, many or a size class.

TRBJ2-2	-	TRBV4-1	few	TGCGCCAGCAGCGAAACCGGGACTCCCGGGGAGCTGTTTTTT	CASSETGTPGELFF
TRBJ2-5	TRBD2	TRBV5-6	-	TGTGCCAGCAGCTTTAAGGTCGAGCGGGGACTTCGGGAGACCCAGTACTTC	CASSFKVERGLRETQYF
TRBJ1-2	-	TRBV20-1	many	TGCAGTGCTAGAGCGGCAGGTTTTCTTGCTGGCTACACCTTC	CSARAAGFLAGYTF
TRBJ2-7	-	TRBV30	-	TGTGCCTGGCAAAAGGCTTCCGGAGAGCAGTACTTC	CAWQKASGEQYF
TRBJ1-1	-	TRBV27	few	TGTGCCAGCAGCTGCCGGGTGACAGATTGGTCCGCTGAAGCTTGCTTT	CASSCRVTDWSAEACF
TRBJ1-2	-	TRBV20-1	many	TGCAGTGCTAGGAAGACCAGTAACTATGGCTACACCTTC	CSARKTSNYGYTF
TRBJ2-7	-	TRBV12-3/TRBV12-4	many	TGTGCCAGCAGTTTAGCTAACGAGCAGTACTTC	CASSLANEQYF
TRBJ1-2	-	TRBV11-2	few	TGTGCCAGCAGCTTAGGGGCCCGGGGGCAGGGTAGGGTAAACTATGGCTACACCTTC	CASSLGARGQGRVNYGYTF
TRBJ2-7	-	TRBV20-1	many	TGCAGTGGTCTGACAACCGTTTACGAGCAGTACTTC	CSGLTTVYEQYF
TRBJ1-2	-	TRBV2	many	TGTGCCAGCAGTGTGCAGGGGCCACAACTCGACTATGGCTACACCTTC	CASSVQGPQLDYGYTF
TRBJ2-5	TRBD1	TRBV6-1	many	TGTGCCAGCGGAGAGCCGGGACAGGGTTTAGGAAAGACCCAGTACTTC	CASGEPGQGLGKTQYF
TRBJ1-5	-	TRBV12-3/TRBV12-4	many	TGTGCCAGCAGTTTCACAGGGTTGTCAGGTCAGCCCCAGCATTTT	CASSFTGLSGQPQHF
TRBJ2-7	TRBD1	TRBV28	-	TGTGCCAGCAGTTTTTGGGACAGGGGGGTAATGGGCGAGCAGTACTTC	CASSFWDRGVMGEQYF
TRBJ2-2	TRBD1	TRBV2	many	TGTGCCAGCAGCCCAGGGACAGGTTCGAACACCGGGGAGCTGTTTTTT	CASSPGTGSNTGELFF
TRBJ1-2	TRBD1	TRBV11-2	-	TGTGCCAGCAGCTTAGAACAGGGGATCACCTATGGCTACACCTTC	CASSLEQGITYGYTF